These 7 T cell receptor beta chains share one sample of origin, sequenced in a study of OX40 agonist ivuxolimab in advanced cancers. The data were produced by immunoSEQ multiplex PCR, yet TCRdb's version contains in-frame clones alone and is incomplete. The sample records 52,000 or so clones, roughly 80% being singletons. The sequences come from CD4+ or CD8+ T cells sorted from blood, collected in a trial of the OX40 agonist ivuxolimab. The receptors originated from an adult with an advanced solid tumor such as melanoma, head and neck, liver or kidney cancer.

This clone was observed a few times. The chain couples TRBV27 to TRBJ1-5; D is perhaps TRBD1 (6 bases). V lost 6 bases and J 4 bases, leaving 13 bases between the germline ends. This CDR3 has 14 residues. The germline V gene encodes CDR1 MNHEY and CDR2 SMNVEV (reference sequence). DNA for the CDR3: TGTGCCAGCAGGGGGGCAGGGGATAATCAGCCCCAGCATTTT. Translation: CASRGAGDNQPQHF.

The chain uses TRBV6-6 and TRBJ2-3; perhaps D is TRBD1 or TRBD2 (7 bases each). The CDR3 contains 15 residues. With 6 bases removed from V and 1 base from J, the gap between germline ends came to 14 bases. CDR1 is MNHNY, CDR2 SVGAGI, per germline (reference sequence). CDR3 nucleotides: TGTGCCAGCAGCCCCAGGGGGGGAGGCACAGATACGCAGTATTTT. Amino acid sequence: CASSPRGGGTDTQYF.

The CDR3 coding sequence is TGTGCCAGCAGCTTAACGGTCAATCAGCCCCAGCATTTT. Translation: CASSLTVNQPQHF. The chain combines TRBV7-1 with TRBJ1-5, with D uncertain. TRBV7-1 carries the ORF label, with uncertain function. The CDR3 has 13 amino acids. V gave up 4 bases and J gave up 3 bases, with 7 bases separating them.

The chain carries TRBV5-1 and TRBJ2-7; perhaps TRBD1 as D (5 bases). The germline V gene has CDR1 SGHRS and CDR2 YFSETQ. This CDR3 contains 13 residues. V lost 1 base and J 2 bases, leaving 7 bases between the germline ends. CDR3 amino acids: CASSLQDTYEQYF. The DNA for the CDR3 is TGCGCCAGCAGCTTGCAGGACACCTACGAGCAGTACTTC.

CDR3 amino acids: CASSHNGGSERERSYEQYF. The CDR3 DNA is TGCGCCAGCAGTCACAATGGGGGCAGCGAGCGGGAGCGCTCCTACGAGCAGTACTTC. The gene calls are TRBV23-1 and TRBJ2-7, with 8 bases that match TRBD2. TRBV23-1 belongs to the ORF category, with a function that is uncertain. With 3 bases clipped from V and 0 bases from J, the junction kept 16 bases outside the gene matches. This CDR3 contains 19 residues.

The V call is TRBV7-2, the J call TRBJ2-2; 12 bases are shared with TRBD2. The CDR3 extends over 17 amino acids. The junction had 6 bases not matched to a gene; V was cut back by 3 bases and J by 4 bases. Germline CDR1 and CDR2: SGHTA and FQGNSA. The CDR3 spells CASSFPSGRAPTGELFF. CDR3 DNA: TGTGCCAGCAGCTTCCCTAGCGGGAGGGCCCCCACCGGGGAGCTGTTTTTT.

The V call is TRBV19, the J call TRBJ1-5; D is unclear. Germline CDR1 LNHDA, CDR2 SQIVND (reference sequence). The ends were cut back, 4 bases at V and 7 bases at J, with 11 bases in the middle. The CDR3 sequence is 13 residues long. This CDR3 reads CASSTRAKQPQHF. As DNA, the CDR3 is TGTGCCAGTAGTACCCGCGCTAAGCAGCCCCAGCATTTT.